These 3 T cell receptor beta chains came from one sample sequenced in a study of T cells after posttransplantation cyclophosphamide. The repertoire was sequenced with immunoSEQ multiplex PCR; TCRdb's copy has only in-frame clones and lacks some. The data contain some 13,000 clones, approximately 82% of them singletons. The sample comprised memory CD4+ T cells sorted from PBMCs. The receptors were gathered from a man over 45 in good health, CMV-negative, and a related stem cell transplant donor.

V and J are TRBV7-2 and TRBJ1-4; 7 bases are shared with TRBD1. The CDR3 contains 12 residues. Germline V lookup: CDR1 SGHTA, CDR2 FQGNSA. V lost 6 bases, J lost 11 bases, and 6 bases stayed unmatched. The CDR3: CASSPDRFKLFF. CDR3 sequence (DNA): TGTGCCAGCAGTCCGGACAGGTTTAAACTGTTTTTT.

The chain joins TRBV5-1 to TRBJ2-1; 8 bases are a match to TRBD2. The CDR3 has 15 residues. The germline gives CDR1 SGHRS, CDR2 YFSETQ. Germline trimming cut 0 bases from V and 8 bases from J; bases unmatched to any gene: 7. The CDR3 loop reads CASSLGIAGTYEQFF. CDR3 nucleotide sequence: TGCGCCAGCAGCTTGGGAATAGCGGGAACTTATGAGCAGTTCTTC. Based on the CDR3 plus reference TRBV5-1 and TRBJ2-1, the full variable domain is KAGVTQTPRYLIKTRGQQVTLSCSPISGHRSVSWYQQTPGQGLQFLFEYFSETQRNKGNFPGRFSGRQFSNSRSEMNVSTLELGDSALYLCASSLGIAGTYEQFFGPGTRLTVL.

The table lists this clone with a count of one. The chain carries TRBV30 and TRBJ1-4; 7 bases match TRBD1. The CDR3 extends over 12 amino acids. The germline CDR1 and CDR2 sequences are GTSNPN and SVGIG (reference sequence). Trimming cost V 4 bases and J 7 bases; bases outside gene matches: 3. The CDR3 reads CAWNKGAEKLFF. In DNA form, the CDR3 reads TGTGCCTGGAATAAGGGGGCTGAAAAACTGTTTTTT.